This T cell receptor beta chain was identified in a study of shared clonotypes between healthy human individuals (dated by TCRdb to 2019 to 2021). In the study overall: Three men and two women, aged 18 to 49 years, made up the cohort. The study deeply sequenced blood TCR repertoires of about five healthy adults to estimate repertoire size and the extent of clonotype sharing between individuals. For each donor, three plates each were used for CD4 naive and CD4 memory, two plates were used for CD8 naive, and one plate was used for CD8 memory. Leukapheresis yielded between about 0.9 and 10 billion PBMCs per donor. Libraries were prepared and TCR repertoires were sequenced by different laboratories using diverse techniques, in order to increase sequencing depth and limit assay-specific biases.

Details on this clone: It lacks a known antigen. Per-base qualities were not stored, and no clone one base away is much larger.

Overall study outcomes, separate from this receptor: Clonotypes shared by all four sorted-subset donors showed higher generation probabilities than non-shared clonotypes. Pairwise subsampling led to the expectation that sequencing depth would affect the degree of clonotype sharing among donors. Because the study included a small number of donors, the genetic and exposure-history diversity represented was limited. Across a few donors, approximately 4.9% of naive CD4, roughly 3.5% of naive CD8, about 2.3% of memory CD4, and under 0.45% of memory CD8 clonotypes were shared. Even with the large sequencing depth, rarefaction of the sorted-subset datasets indicated that sequencing was incomplete. Larger estimated clonotype richness was generally found for naive subsets than for memory subsets. Only blood was sampled, and tissue TCR repertoires likely differ from those in blood.

Using the deep immunoSEQ assay, TCR CDR3 regions were amplified from genomic DNA by multiplex PCR. Extracted genomic DNA from each cell subset was spread evenly across all wells of several immunoSEQ 96-well plates, with each plate serving as a replicate. For sorted subsets, each replicate PCR was loaded with roughly 200 ng genomic DNA, equivalent to 30,000 to 35,000 T cell genomes. Purified libraries were measured with a Qubit 3.0 fluorometer, size-checked on a Bioanalyzer 2100, and measured again with the KAPA Library Quantification kit. A separate single-read 150-cycle Illumina NextSeq 550 flow cell was used to sequence each immunoSEQ 96-well plate. From the authors' description of their analysis: The immunoSEQ output contained only junctional sequences without quality scores, so filtering could not match that applied to full-length reads. Sequences were annotated with PyIR, a Python wrapper for IgBLAST v1.9, and V/J genes and CDR3 were assigned using IMGT germline references. Reads were removed for weak V/J assignments (E-value above 1e-6), missing CDR3, stop codons, out-of-frame junctions, or ambiguous translated residues. V3J clonotypes were defined as sequences sharing an identical inferred V gene, J gene, and CDR3 amino acid sequence. Percentage overlap between repertoires was computed as shared unique clonotypes divided by the size of the smaller repertoire. Repertoire richness was assessed with RTK rarefaction, the Chao1 estimator, and Recon v2.1 estimates of unobserved clonotypes. OLGA was used to compute generation probabilities for all TCRbeta clonotypes that the gDNA method yielded from a handful of donors. TCRdb stores this immuneACCESS table with in-frame sequences only. Part of the clones is absent; in the studies checked, under half of the shortfall reflects unresolved V genes, and no reason is known for the rest. V, J and clone size are taken as reported in that table, and D and trimming were inferred from the DNA itself. Recorded for this sample are around 2.1 million clones; 85% to 95% of them occurred a single time. The biggest ten clones account for 1.7% of the sample.

For the CD8 naive samples, CD45RO-negative cells were positively selected for CCR7, yielding a CD45RA+CCR7+ population from which TemRA cells were excluded. Healthy HIV-negative adults with no recently reported acute infections or vaccinations were included as donors. Every donor was a Caucasian adult living in Nashville, Tennessee, USA. Blood was obtained by leukapheresis, after which PBMCs were separated by Ficoll-Histopaque density gradient centrifugation and cryopreserved in liquid nitrogen vapor phase. Purity and quantity of every magnetically sorted T cell population were checked by analytical flow cytometry. From each sorted fraction, genomic DNA was isolated and quantified by UV absorbance on a Nanodrop 2000c. Including the terminal cysteine and phenylalanine, the CDR3 comprises 16 residues. Only CDR3 DNA is held: 48 bases, read in frame from base 1. Trimming at the junction amounts to 3 bases on V and 4 bases on J, and the germline ends lie 17 bases apart. Sequences SNHLY (CDR1) and FYNNEI (CDR2) are obtained from the germline V gene.

The sequencing sample was made of naive CD8+ T cells from PBMCs. Interpreted using the paper, the cell subset or site label stands for: CD45RA+CCR7+. The V and J segments used are TRBV2 and TRBJ2-3; the D segment could be TRBD2, given 6 matching bases. The source is a man between 18 and 29 years old in good health. Some clones in this sample may be carry-over from other donors' samples. CDR3 region: CASSEVRLERADTQYF. The DNA sequence is as follows: TGTGCCAGCAGTGAGGTGAGGCTAGAGCGGGCAGATACGCAGTATTTT.